Following are 14 T cell receptor beta chains from one sample sequenced in a study of monozygotic twins with cystic fibrosis. TCRdb's table, derived via immunoSEQ multiplex PCR, lists solely in-frame clones and lacks some. The table includes tens of thousands of clones, about 96% detected once. Sequencing was done on a sample of blood. Receptors originate from a girl between 2 and 10 years old with cystic fibrosis.

The chain couples TRBV28 to TRBJ1-5, with D tentatively TRBD1 (6 bases). This CDR3 is 14 amino acids long. Trimming took 6 bases from V and 7 from J, leaving 16 bases between them. Germline V CDR1 and CDR2: MDHEN, SYDVKM. CDR3 loop: CASSTGSQGQPQHF. The CDR3 bases are TGTGCCAGCAGCACAGGGTCTCAGGGGCAGCCCCAGCATTTT.

This sequence joins TRBV28 and TRBJ1-5, with a tentative D call TRBD1 (6 bases). CDR3 length: 16 amino acids. Trimming removed 5 bases at V and 0 bases at J, with 14 bases between. The germline V gene encodes CDR1 MDHEN and CDR2 SYDVKM. DNA of the CDR3: TGTGCCAGCAGTGCTGGGGGCAGGGATAGCAATCAGCCCCAGCATTTT. Translated: CASSAGGRDSNQPQHF.

This rearrangement joins TRBV5-1 to TRBJ2-3; 10 bases align to TRBD1. The V segment lost 0 bases and the J segment 5 bases; nucleotides outside the gene matches: 3. CDR1 and CDR2 from the germline V gene are SGHRS and YFSETQ. This CDR3 has 15 residues. The CDR3 nucleotides read TGCGCCAGCAGCTTGGGAGACAGGGGGCAAGATACGCAGTATTTT. This encodes CASSLGDRGQDTQYF. The full variable domain, its missing parts supplied by reference TRBV5-1 and TRBJ2-3, is KAGVTQTPRYLIKTRGQQVTLSCSPISGHRSVSWYQQTPGQGLQFLFEYFSETQRNKGNFPGRFSGRQFSNSRSEMNVSTLELGDSALYLCASSLGDRGQDTQYFGPGTRLTVL.

The rearrangement links TRBV30 to TRBJ2-7, with TRBD1 as a possible D gene (6 bases). The CDR3 has 13 amino acids. The V gene lost 0 bases and the J gene lost 6 bases, with 12 bases spanning the gap. CDR1 and CDR2 (germline): GTSNPN, SVGIG (reference sequence). In DNA form, the CDR3 reads TGTGCCTGGAGTGTAGGGGGTCTTGGCGAGCAGTACTTC. This codes for CAWSVGGLGEQYF.

The chain recombines TRBV5-3 with TRBJ1-1; 10 bases match TRBD1. TRBV5-3 is assigned to the ORF class and has an uncertain function. CDR3 length equals 18 residues. The J segment lost 1 base and the V segment lost 5 bases, leaving 14 bases of the junction unmatched. The CDR3 here is CARRRPGTGALANTEAFF. The CDR3 DNA reads as TGTGCCAGAAGGCGCCCAGGGACAGGGGCGCTGGCGAACACTGAAGCTTTCTTT.

This chain links TRBV5-4 with TRBJ2-7; weak D call: TRBD2 (7 bases). V lost 3 bases and J lost 0, with 16 bases in between. The CDR3 totals 16 residues. Per germline, CDR1 SGHNT and CDR2 YYREEE (reference sequence). The CDR3, as DNA: TGTGCCAGCAGCTGGGGGGCTAGCGGAAGCTCCTACGAGCAGTACTTC. Its protein product is CASSWGASGSSYEQYF.

This chain joins TRBV1 and TRBJ2-7; the D call TRBD2 from the table was never checked on the DNA. TRBV1 is noted as a pseudogene. The CDR3 covers 17 residues. For the CDR3, the DNA is TGCACCAGCAGCCAAGATCAAGAGGAGCGGGAGTCCTACGAGCAGTACTTC. Residues: CTSSQDQEERESYEQYF.

This chain connects TRBV7-9 to TRBJ1-1; 8 positions match TRBD1. The V and J ends lost 5 bases and 2 bases, in that order; junction bases with no gene match: 4. The CDR3 extends over 14 amino acids. Germline lookup yields CDR1 SEHNR and CDR2 FQNEAQ (reference sequence). This chain's CDR3 is CASSPQGGNTEAFF. CDR3 DNA sequence: TGTGCCAGCAGCCCACAGGGGGGTAACACTGAAGCTTTCTTT.

This chain links TRBV5-4 with TRBJ2-7; 11 nucleotides match TRBD2. From germline, CDR1 is SGHNT and CDR2 YYREEE (reference sequence). After removal of 4 bases from V and 1 base from J, the junction contained 7 bases not matched to a gene. The CDR3 extends over 16 amino acids. CDR3 residues: CASSEGLAVPSYEQYF. DNA of the CDR3: TGTGCCAGCAGCGAGGGACTAGCGGTTCCATCCTACGAGCAGTACTTC.

This clone has only one observation. The CDR3 DNA reads TGTGCCAGGTCGAAGGTCCTGGGTATAAGCACAGATACGCAGTATTTT. Translation gives CARSKVLGISTDTQYF. V gene TRBV5-6 combines with J gene TRBJ2-3, with unresolved D. V was pared by 8 bases and J by 0 bases, with 19 bases between. The CDR3 has 16 residues. CDR1 SGHDT and CDR2 YYEEEE come from the germline V gene.

This clone was detected once. The chain employs TRBV30 and TRBJ2-7; D is unresolved. Per the germline V gene, CDR1 is GTSNPN and CDR2 is SVGIG (reference sequence). The CDR3 has 13 residues. V shed 8 bases and J shed 4 bases, with 18 bases lying between them. CDR3 in DNA: TGTGCCGCACTTAAGGCCCCGTCGTACGAGCAGTACTTC. It yields the protein CAALKAPSYEQYF.

The chain carries TRBV7-9 and TRBJ2-7; TRBD2 matches at 8 bases. Germline trimming cut 6 bases from V and 2 bases from J; bases unmatched to any gene: 3. This CDR3 spans 13 amino acids. Germline loops: CDR1 SEHNR, CDR2 FQNEAQ (reference sequence). DNA for the CDR3: TGTGCCAGCAGACCGGGACTAGCCTACGAGCAGTACTTC. Translated, it gives CASRPGLAYEQYF. The entire variable domain, with the rest obtained from reference TRBV7-9 and TRBJ2-7, is as follows: DTGVSQNPRHKITKRGQNVTFRCDPISEHNRLYWYRQTLGQGPEFLTYFQNEAQLEKSRLLSDRFSAERPKGSFSTLEIQRTEQGDSAMYLCASRPGLAYEQYFGPGTRLTVT.

In DNA form, the CDR3 reads TGTGACCCAGTACAGGGTGGGAACGGGGAGCTGTTTTTT. This translates into CDPVQGGNGELFF. The chain recombines TRBV19 with TRBJ2-2, with a tentative D call TRBD1 (6 bases). CDR3 length: 13 residues. The V gene's germline CDR1 is LNHDA and CDR2 SQIVND (reference sequence).

The chain joins TRBV18 to TRBJ2-7; 8 nucleotides line up with TRBD2. CDR1 KGHSH and CDR2 LQKENI come from the germline V gene. This CDR3 comprises 14 residues. The ends lost 4 bases at V and 2 bases at J; junction bases unmatched: 4. CDR3 residues: CASSHSGKAYEQYF. CDR3 coding DNA: TGTGCCAGCTCACATAGCGGGAAAGCCTACGAGCAGTACTTC.